This paragraph covers one TCR beta chain sequence. Its antigen is unknown. No clone much larger than this one lies a single base away; base qualities are absent. This sample stems from a study of control samples from healthy donors and cancer patients (dated by TCRdb to 2020 to 2021). V is reduced by 7 bases and J by 0 bases, leaving a spacing of 12 bases between them. From the cysteine through the phenylalanine, the CDR3 covers 14 amino acids. The entry retains the CDR3 DNA only, 42 bases that are in frame from base 1. The CDR1 and CDR2 encoded by the germline V gene are MNHEY and SVGAGI. Library creation used the immunoSEQ multiplex PCR assay. TCRdb limited this immuneACCESS table to in-frame rearrangements with V and J called. A share of clones is missing; checked studies link under half to unresolved V genes, and the rest is unexplained. The sample table contains around 110,000 clones; only one count was recorded for 80% to 90% of them. The top ten clonotypes cover approximately 1% of the sample.

The chain was built from TRBV6-5 and TRBJ1-1; a weak D assignment points to TRBD1 (5 bases agree). The sequencing input was PBMCs. The sequence derives from a woman between 50 and 59 years old with colorectal cancer. The nucleotide sequence is TGTGCCAGCAACGGCGCAGGGATGAACACTGAAGCTTTCTTT. It specifies CASNGAGMNTEAFF.